This TCR beta chain emerged from a study of blood T cell repertoires in COVID-19. Study in general: The United States, Italy and Spain supplied acute and convalescent COVID-19 samples. PBMCs, B-cell-depleted T cells, or T cells were the source of the cDNA or gDNA that made up the material.

This CDR3 is built from 14 residues. Trimming took off 4 bases at V and 4 bases at J, with 14 bases between the two ends. Per germline, CDR1 SGHRS and CDR2 YFSETQ. In the authors' workflow: Reference gene primer amplification in the assay estimated nucleated cell counts. Method: immunoSEQ multiplex PCR; TCRdb's copy keeps in-frame clones and lacks some. The V and J calls and clone size were taken over from that table, and D and trimming were inferred from the DNA. Here the sample spans 190,000 or so clones, 87% being singletons. The receptor comes from a woman in her late teens or twenties who had recovered from COVID-19. The rearrangement joins TRBV5-1 to TRBJ2-5, with D maybe TRBD2 (6 bases). Specimen: peripheral blood. DNA of the CDR3: TGCGCCAGCAGCCGACTAGGCGGAGGAGAGACCCAGTACTTC. Translated: CASSRLGGGETQYF. Full variable domain (remainder filled in from reference TRBV5-1 and TRBJ2-5): KAGVTQTPRYLIKTRGQQVTLSCSPISGHRSVSWYQQTPGQGLQFLFEYFSETQRNKGNFPGRFSGRQFSNSRSEMNVSTLELGDSALYLCASSRLGGGETQYFGPGTRLLVL.